This is a list of T cell receptor beta chains from one sample in a study of shared clonotypes between healthy human individuals. This table comes from immunoSEQ multiplex PCR, and its TCRdb copy is limited to in-frame clones, with some not included. The sample holds 1.5 million to 2.5 million clones, less than 95% seen once. The specimen sequenced was naive CD8+ T cells sorted from blood. The receptors were gathered from a man younger than 30 in good health. Both conserved end residues are part of each CDR3. The D gene is left open where the match is weak. Some rows mark clone size as missing; the rest say once, few, many or name a class of expanded clone.

clone size	J gene	D gene	V gene	CDR3 protein	CDR3 DNA
-	TRBJ2-2	TRBD1	TRBV4-3	CASSQEGGREPANTGELFF	TGCGCCAGCAGCCAAGAAGGGGGCAGGGAACCCGCGAACACCGGGGAGCTGTTTTTT
once	TRBJ2-7	-	TRBV4-1	CASSPLGRSYEQYF	TGCGCCAGCAGCCCCCTGGGCCGGTCCTACGAGCAGTACTTC
-	TRBJ2-7	-	TRBV6-5	CASSYSPYEQYF	TGTGCCAGCAGTTACTCACCTTACGAGCAGTACTTC
-	TRBJ2-2	-	TRBV29-1	CSVGGGDGTGELFF	TGCAGCGTTGGTGGTGGGGATGGCACCGGGGAGCTGTTTTTT
-	TRBJ1-1	TRBD1	TRBV11-1	CASSMFPGQGVGTEAFF	TGTGCCAGTAGCATGTTTCCGGGACAGGGGGTTGGCACTGAAGCTTTCTTT
-	TRBJ2-7	-	TRBV7-2	CASSLRHPYEQYF	TGTGCCAGCAGCTTGCGACACCCCTACGAGCAGTACTTC
-	TRBJ1-1	TRBD1	TRBV4-1	CASSQDAGGGEAFF	TGCGCCAGCAGCCAAGATGCAGGGGGCGGTGAAGCTTTCTTT
-	TRBJ1-5	TRBD1	TRBV4-1	CASREDQGAWNQPQHF	TGCGCCAGCAGAGAAGATCAGGGGGCCTGGAATCAGCCCCAGCATTTT
-	TRBJ2-3	-	TRBV9	CASSENFRDSTDTQYF	TGTGCCAGCAGCGAAAACTTCCGGGACAGCACAGATACGCAGTATTTT
-	TRBJ1-5	-	TRBV28	CASSFIGGNGNQPQHF	TGTGCCAGCAGTTTCATTGGAGGGAACGGCAATCAGCCCCAGCATTTT
-	TRBJ2-1	TRBD2	TRBV27	CASRRGTKMANEQFF	TGTGCCAGCAGGCGGGGGACTAAGATGGCGAATGAGCAGTTCTTC
-	TRBJ1-1	-	TRBV6-5	CASSPDLNTEAFF	TGTGCCAGCAGCCCGGACCTGAACACTGAAGCTTTCTTT